This TCR beta chain was documented in a study of CD8 T cells in ankylosing spondylitis. Findings and limits, study-wide: Significant enrichment of disease-linked clones was reportedly seen in matched ankylosing spondylitis synovial fluid.

CDR1 and CDR2 from the germline V gene are MNHNS and SASEGT. CDR3 length: 14 amino acids. The V end lost 6 bases, the J end lost 2 bases, and 13 bases lay between the germline ends. Quantitative 5'-RACE with molecular barcodes produced the TCR beta libraries. Via MiXCR, TCRdb re-called the 5' RACE reads, giving one row per CDR3 protein. The repertoire includes around 340,000 distinct CDR3 sequences, roughly 20% of them detected once, and approximately 14% sits in the top ten. This clonotype was observed many times. The antigen remains undetermined. Material for sequencing was blood, either unsorted or a sorted T cell fraction (not recorded which). This chain joins TRBV6-1 and TRBJ1-1; D ambiguous. The sequence was obtained from a male donor with ankylosing spondylitis or in good health (not recorded which). The CDR3 reads CASSPLERNTEAFF. The CDR3 coding sequence is TGTGCCAGCAGCCCCCTGGAACGTAACACTGAAGCTTTCTTT.